This T cell receptor (beta chain) was identified during a study of identical twins. MiXCR was run by TCRdb on the 5' RACE reads, yielding one entry per CDR3 protein. The sample consists of fewer than 550,000 distinct CDR3 sequences, 14% of them appearing once. This clonotype was observed a few times. What it binds is unknown. Findings of the study overall: The study found that models underestimated out-of-frame TCR alpha sharing in monozygotic twins.

Germline CDR1 SGHRS, CDR2 YFSETQ. The length of the CDR3 is 14 residues. V was cut by 3 bases and J by 5 bases, with 9 bases left in between. The sample also formed part of further work on yellow fever vaccine responses in identical twins.

The sequencing input was CD4+ T cells sorted from blood. The clonotype comes from a woman under 30 in good health. The chain recombines TRBV5-1 with TRBJ1-6; D call uncertain. The DNA for the CDR3 is TGCGCCAGCAGCTCGGCTTTACATAATTCACCCCTCCACTTT. Residues: CASSSALHNSPLHF.